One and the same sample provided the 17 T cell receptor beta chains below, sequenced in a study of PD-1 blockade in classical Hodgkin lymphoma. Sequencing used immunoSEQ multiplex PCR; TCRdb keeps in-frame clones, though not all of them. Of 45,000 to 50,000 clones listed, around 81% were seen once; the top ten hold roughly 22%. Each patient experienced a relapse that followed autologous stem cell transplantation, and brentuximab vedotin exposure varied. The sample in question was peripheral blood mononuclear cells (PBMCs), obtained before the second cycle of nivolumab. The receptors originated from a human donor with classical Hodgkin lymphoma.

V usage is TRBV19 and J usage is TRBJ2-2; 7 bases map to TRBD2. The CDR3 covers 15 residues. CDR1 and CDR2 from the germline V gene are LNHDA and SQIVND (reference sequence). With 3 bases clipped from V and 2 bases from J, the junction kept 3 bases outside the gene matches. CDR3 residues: CASSILAVNTGELFF. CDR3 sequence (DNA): TGTGCCAGTAGTATCCTAGCGGTAAACACCGGGGAGCTGTTTTTT.

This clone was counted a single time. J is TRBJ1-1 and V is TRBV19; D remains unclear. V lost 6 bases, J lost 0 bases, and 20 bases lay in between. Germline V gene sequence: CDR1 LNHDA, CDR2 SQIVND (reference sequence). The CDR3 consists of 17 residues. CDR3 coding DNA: TGTGCCAGTAGAAAGCAGGCCGGTCTTGGTATGAACACTGAAGCTTTCTTT. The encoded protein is CASRKQAGLGMNTEAFF.

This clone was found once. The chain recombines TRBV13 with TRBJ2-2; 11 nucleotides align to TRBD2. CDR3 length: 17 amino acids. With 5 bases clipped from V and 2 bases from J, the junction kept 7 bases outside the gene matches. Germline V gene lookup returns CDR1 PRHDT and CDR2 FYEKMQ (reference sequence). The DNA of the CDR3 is TGTGCCAGCAGCCGCTCGACTAGCGGGATCAACACCGGGGAGCTGTTTTTT. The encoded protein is CASSRSTSGINTGELFF. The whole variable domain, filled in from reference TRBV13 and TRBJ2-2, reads AAGVIQSPRHLIKEKRETATLKCYPIPRHDTVYWYQQGPGQDPQFLISFYEKMQSDKGSIPDRFSAQQFSDYHSELNMSSLELGDSALYFCASSRSTSGINTGELFFGEGSRLTVL.

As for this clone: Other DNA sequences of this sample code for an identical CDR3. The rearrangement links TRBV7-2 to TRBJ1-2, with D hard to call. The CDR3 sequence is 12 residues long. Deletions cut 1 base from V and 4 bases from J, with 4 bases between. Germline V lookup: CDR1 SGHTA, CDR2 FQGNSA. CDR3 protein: CASSLVGYGYTF. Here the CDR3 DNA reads TGTGCCAGCAGCTTAGTGGGCTATGGCTACACCTTC.

The CDR3 nucleotides are TGTGCCACCAGCAGAGATAAGGGCACCGCTACCGAGGGCTACACCTTC. This gives the protein CATSRDKGTATEGYTF. The chain recombines TRBV15 with TRBJ1-2; D is undetermined. Germline loops: CDR1 LNHNV, CDR2 YYDKDF (reference sequence). The CDR3 is 16 amino acids. V lost 0 bases to trimming and J lost 8 bases, with 19 bases between them.

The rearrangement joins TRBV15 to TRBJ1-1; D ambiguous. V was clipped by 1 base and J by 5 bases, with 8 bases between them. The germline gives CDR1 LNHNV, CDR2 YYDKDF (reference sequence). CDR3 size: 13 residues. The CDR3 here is CATSRVTGTEAFF. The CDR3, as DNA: TGTGCCACCAGCAGAGTGACTGGGACTGAAGCTTTCTTT.

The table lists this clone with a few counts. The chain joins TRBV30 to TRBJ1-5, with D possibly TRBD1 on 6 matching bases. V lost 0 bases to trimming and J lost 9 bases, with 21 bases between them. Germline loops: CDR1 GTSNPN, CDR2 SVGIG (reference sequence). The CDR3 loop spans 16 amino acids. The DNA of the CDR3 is TGTGCCTGGAGTGTAGGGAACTTACAAGGGGGTGGGCCCCAGCATTTT. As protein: CAWSVGNLQGGGPQHF.

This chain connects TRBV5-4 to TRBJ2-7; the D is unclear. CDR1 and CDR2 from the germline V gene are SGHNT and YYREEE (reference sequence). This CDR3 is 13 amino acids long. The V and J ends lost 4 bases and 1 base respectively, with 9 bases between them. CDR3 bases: TGTGCCAGCAGCCCGGATTTATCCTACGAGCAGTACTTC. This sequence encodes CASSPDLSYEQYF.

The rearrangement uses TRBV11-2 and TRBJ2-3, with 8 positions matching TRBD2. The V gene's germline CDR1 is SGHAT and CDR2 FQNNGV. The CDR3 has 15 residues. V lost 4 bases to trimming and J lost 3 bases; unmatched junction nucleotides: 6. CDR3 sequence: CASSSILAVTDTQYF. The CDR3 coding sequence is TGTGCCAGCAGCTCAATACTAGCGGTAACAGATACGCAGTATTTT.

The CDR3 nucleotides are TGTGCCAGCAGTGAACGGCCCTTGACGACGGCCCAACGGCGCACAGATACGCAGTATTTT. Its translation: CASSERPLTTAQRRTDTQYF. The V and J genes are TRBV6-1 and TRBJ2-3; unclear D gene. Trimming removed 2 bases from V and 1 base from J, with 25 bases in between. Germline CDR1 is MNHNS and CDR2 is SASEGT. The CDR3 consists of 20 residues.

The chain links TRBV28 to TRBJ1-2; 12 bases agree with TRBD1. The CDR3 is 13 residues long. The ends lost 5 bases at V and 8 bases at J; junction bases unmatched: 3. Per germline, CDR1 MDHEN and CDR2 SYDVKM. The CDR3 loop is CASSTGTGGGYTF. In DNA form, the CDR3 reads TGTGCCAGCAGTACGGGGACAGGGGGCGGCTACACCTTC.

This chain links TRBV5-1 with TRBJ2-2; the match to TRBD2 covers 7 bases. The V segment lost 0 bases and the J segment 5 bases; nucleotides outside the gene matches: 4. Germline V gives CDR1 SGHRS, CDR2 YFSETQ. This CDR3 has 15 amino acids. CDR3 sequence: CASSLEAGWTGELFF. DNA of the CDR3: TGCGCCAGCAGCTTGGAAGCGGGATGGACCGGGGAGCTGTTTTTT. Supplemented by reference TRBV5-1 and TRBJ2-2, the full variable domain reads KAGVTQTPRYLIKTRGQQVTLSCSPISGHRSVSWYQQTPGQGLQFLFEYFSETQRNKGNFPGRFSGRQFSNSRSEMNVSTLELGDSALYLCASSLEAGWTGELFFGEGSRLTVL.

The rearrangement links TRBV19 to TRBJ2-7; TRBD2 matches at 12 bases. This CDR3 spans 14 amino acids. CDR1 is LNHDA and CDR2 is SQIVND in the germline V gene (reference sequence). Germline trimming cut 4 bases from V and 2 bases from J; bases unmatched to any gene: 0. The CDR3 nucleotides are TGTGCCAGTAGTACTAGCGGGGGGGCCTACGAGCAGTACTTC. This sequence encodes CASSTSGGAYEQYF.

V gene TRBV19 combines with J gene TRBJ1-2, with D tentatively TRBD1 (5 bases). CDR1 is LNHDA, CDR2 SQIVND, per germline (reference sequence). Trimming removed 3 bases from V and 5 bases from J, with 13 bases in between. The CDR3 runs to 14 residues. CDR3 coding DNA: TGTGCCAGTAGTATCCCGGGGGGGTGGTATGGCTACACCTTC. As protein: CASSIPGGWYGYTF.

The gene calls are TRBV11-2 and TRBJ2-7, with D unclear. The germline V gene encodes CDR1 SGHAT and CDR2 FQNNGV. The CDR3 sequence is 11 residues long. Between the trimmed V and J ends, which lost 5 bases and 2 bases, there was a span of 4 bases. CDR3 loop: CASSITYEQYF. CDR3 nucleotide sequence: TGTGCCAGCAGCATAACCTACGAGCAGTACTTC.

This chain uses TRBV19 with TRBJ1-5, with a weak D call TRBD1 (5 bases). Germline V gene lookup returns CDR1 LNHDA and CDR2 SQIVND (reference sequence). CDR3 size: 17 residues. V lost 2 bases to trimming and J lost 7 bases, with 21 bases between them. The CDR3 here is CASSIRGGGNGRQPQHF. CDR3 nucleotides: TGTGCCAGTAGTATAAGAGGTGGGGGGAACGGAAGACAGCCCCAGCATTTT.

The CDR3 sequence: CASSLVNPNTGELFF. CDR3 sequence (DNA): TGTGCCAGCAGCTTAGTCAACCCGAACACCGGGGAGCTGTTTTTT. This chain links TRBV5-6 with TRBJ2-2; no firm D call. V was cut by 2 bases and J by 0 bases, with 8 bases left in between. CDR1 SGHDT and CDR2 YYEEEE come from the germline V gene. This CDR3 spans 15 amino acids.